The 32 T cell receptor beta chains below all came from one sample that was sequenced in a study of blood T cell repertoires in COVID-19. TCRdb's copy holds only in-frame clones and misses some; the assay was immunoSEQ multiplex PCR. The sample includes 300,000 or so clones, about 88% seen only once; the top ten take 1% to 1.5%. Sequencing was performed on peripheral blood. The receptors stem from a man in his 70s with acute or convalescent COVID-19.

The J gene is TRBJ1-2, the V gene TRBV28, with TRBD1 matching 9 bases. There are 13 residues in the CDR3. The ends lost 8 bases at V and 4 bases at J; junction bases unmatched: 5. Germline CDR1 MDHEN, CDR2 SYDVKM. The CDR3, as DNA: TGTGCCAGCCTCGGACAGGGGAGCTATGGCTACACCTTC. This encodes CASLGQGSYGYTF.

The rearrangement links TRBV9 to TRBJ2-5; tentative D call: TRBD1 (6 bases). V lost 4 bases and J lost 5, with 15 bases in between. CDR1 is SGDLS, CDR2 YYNGEE, per germline. The CDR3 runs to 14 residues. This CDR3 is CASSPLQGSETQYF. The CDR3 nucleotides are TGTGCCAGCAGCCCCTTGCAGGGGTCGGAGACCCAGTACTTC.

The V gene is TRBV28, the J gene TRBJ1-5; D possibly corresponds to TRBD1 (6 bases). Germline CDR1 is MDHEN and CDR2 is SYDVKM. The CDR3 sequence is 13 residues long. CDR3 coding DNA: TGTGCAGTACGGGCGGGGGGCATTCAGCCCCAGCATTTT. This translates into CAVRAGGIQPQHF.

V is TRBV7-9 and J is TRBJ2-2, with 8 bases aligning to TRBD1. CDR1 and CDR2 (germline): SEHNR, FQNEAQ (reference sequence). Trimming removed 5 bases from V and 6 bases from J; junction bases left unmatched: 8. The CDR3 is 15 amino acids. CDR3 loop: CASSPSGQGAGELFF. CDR3 DNA: TGTGCCAGCAGCCCATCAGGACAGGGAGCCGGGGAGCTGTTTTTT.

The gene calls are TRBV3-1 (or the pseudogene TRBV3-2) and TRBJ2-3, with 14 bases fitting TRBD2. The CDR3 covers 14 residues. With V trimmed by 4 bases and J by 9 bases, 3 bases remained unmatched. Germline V gene data show CDR1 as LGHDT and CDR2 as YNNKEL (reference sequence). CDR3 coding DNA: TGTGCCAGCAGCCCGGGACTAGCGGGGGAGACGCAGTATTTT. Its protein product is CASSPGLAGETQYF.

The chain is built from TRBV28 and TRBJ1-5; 11 bases line up with TRBD1. Germline V gives CDR1 MDHEN, CDR2 SYDVKM. The CDR3 spans 16 residues. After removal of 6 bases from V and 1 base from J, the junction contained 5 bases not matched to a gene. CDR3 sequence reads: CASSLGQGVSNQPQHF. Here the CDR3 DNA reads TGTGCCAGCAGCCTGGGACAGGGGGTGAGCAATCAGCCCCAGCATTTT.

The V gene is TRBV4-3, the J gene TRBJ2-7; 7 nucleotides match TRBD1. Germline trimming cut 0 bases from V and 4 bases from J; bases unmatched to any gene: 9. The CDR3 totals 16 residues. Germline-derived CDR1 and CDR2 are LGHNA and YSLEER. CDR3 in amino acids: CASSQDHGDSLYEQYF. The CDR3 DNA follows: TGCGCCAGCAGCCAAGATCACGGGGACAGTTTATACGAGCAGTACTTC.

The chain employs TRBV19 and TRBJ1-1, with D uncertain. The CDR3 is 15 amino acids. Germline CDR1 and CDR2: LNHDA and SQIVND (reference sequence). The ends were cut back, 6 bases at V and 2 bases at J, with 16 bases in the middle. Written as DNA, the CDR3 is TGTGCCAGTAGCACTAGTGACCAGATTAACACTGAAGCTTTCTTT. Its translation is CASSTSDQINTEAFF.

The V gene is TRBV28, the J gene TRBJ2-7; a possible D gene is TRBD2 (6 bases). Germline assignment: CDR1 MDHEN and CDR2 SYDVKM. V was pared by 5 bases and J by 3 bases, with 26 bases between. This CDR3 contains 18 residues. The CDR3 spells CASSPLPRGSRNDYEQYF. The CDR3 coding sequence is TGTGCCAGCAGTCCACTCCCCCGGGGGTCACGCAACGACTACGAGCAGTACTTC.

In this sample, this clone turned up once. The rearrangement links TRBV28 to TRBJ1-3; D gene ambiguous. Trimming removed 1 base at V and 0 bases at J, with 7 bases between. The V gene's germline CDR1 is MDHEN and CDR2 SYDVKM. The CDR3 spans 15 residues. The CDR3 loop reads CASSLSGSSGNTIYF. The CDR3 nucleotides read TGTGCCAGCAGTTTATCGGGAAGCTCTGGAAACACCATATATTTT.

The CDR3 bases are TGTGCCAGCAGCCGGGACTGGAGCTCCTACAATGAGCAGTTCTTC. It translates to CASSRDWSSYNEQFF. The rearrangement links TRBV7-9 to TRBJ2-1, with D maybe TRBD2 (6 bases). CDR3 length: 15 amino acids. The germline V gene encodes CDR1 SEHNR and CDR2 FQNEAQ (reference sequence). V was cut by 5 bases and J by 0 bases, with 11 bases left in between.

Here the CDR3 DNA reads TGTGCCAGCAGCTCCGCCCGAGCGGGATTTTACACAGATACGCAGTATTTT. Protein product: CASSSARAGFYTDTQYF. This rearrangement joins TRBV11-2 to TRBJ2-3; 7 bases fit TRBD2. CDR1 SGHAT and CDR2 FQNNGV come from the germline V gene. Unmatched junction bases numbered 12, after V lost 4 bases and J lost 2 bases. CDR3 length: 17 amino acids.

The CDR3 DNA follows: TGTGCCATCACCTCGGGACAGCTCTATGGCTACACCTTC. Translation gives CAITSGQLYGYTF. The chain recombines TRBV10-3 with TRBJ1-2; TRBD1 aligns across 7 bases. CDR3 length: 13 residues. The J segment lost 4 bases and the V segment lost 7 bases, leaving 6 bases of the junction unmatched. Germline values: CDR1 ENHRY, CDR2 SYGVKD.

V is TRBV5-1 and J is TRBJ2-7, with TRBD2 identical over 7 bases. The CDR3 has 15 amino acids. With V trimmed by 0 bases and J by 3 bases, 6 bases remained unmatched. The germline V gene encodes CDR1 SGHRS and CDR2 YFSETQ. The CDR3 DNA reads TGCGCCAGCAGCTTGGGGGACTACCTTAACTACGAGCAGTACTTC. Encoded protein: CASSLGDYLNYEQYF.

This chain links TRBV19 with TRBJ1-5; maybe TRBD1 (6 bases). The CDR3 is 15 residues long. Germline values: CDR1 LNHDA, CDR2 SQIVND (reference sequence). With 5 bases removed from V and 4 bases from J, the gap between germline ends came to 15 bases. In nucleotides, the CDR3 is TGTGCCAGTAGTGATAGTGGGACACAGAATCAGCCCCAGCATTTT. Its protein is CASSDSGTQNQPQHF. The whole variable domain, filled in from reference TRBV19 and TRBJ1-5, reads DGGITQSPKYLFRKEGQNVTLSCEQNLNHDAMYWYRQDPGQGLRLIYYSQIVNDFQKGDIAEGYSVSREKKESFPLTVTSAQKNPTAFYLCASSDSGTQNQPQHFGDGTRLSIL.

The genes are TRBV20-1 and TRBJ2-1; D unresolved. The CDR3 has 12 residues. V lost 3 bases to trimming and J lost 8 bases, with 11 bases between them. Germline loops: CDR1 DFQATT, CDR2 SNEGSKA (reference sequence). The CDR3 loop reads CSASFGPDEQFF. DNA for the CDR3: TGCAGTGCTAGTTTTGGGCCCGATGAGCAGTTCTTC.

V and J are TRBV5-4 and TRBJ2-7; tentative D call: TRBD2 (6 bases). Germline V gene data show CDR1 as SGHNT and CDR2 as YYREEE (reference sequence). The ends were cut back, 3 bases at V and 6 bases at J, with 7 bases in the middle. The CDR3 length is 11 residues. In DNA, the CDR3 is TGTGCCAGCAGCTGGCGGGGCGAGCAGTACTTC. This translates into CASSWRGEQYF.

J is TRBJ1-2 and V is TRBV5-1; D is unresolved. V gave up 0 bases and J gave up 4 bases, with 13 bases separating them. Germline V gene data show CDR1 as SGHRS and CDR2 as YFSETQ. The CDR3 spans 15 residues. This CDR3 is CASSLAEGATYGYTF. The CDR3 DNA is TGCGCCAGCAGCTTGGCCGAGGGAGCTACCTATGGCTACACCTTC.

The V gene is TRBV10-3, the J gene TRBJ1-2, with 9 bases fitting TRBD1. V lost 0 bases and J lost 4; bases outside the gene matches: 6. The CDR3 length is 16 residues. Per the germline V gene, CDR1 is ENHRY and CDR2 is SYGVKD. The CDR3 DNA is TGTGCCATCAGTGAGTCACCGGGACAGGGCCCCTATGGCTACACCTTC. As protein: CAISESPGQGPYGYTF.

Here the CDR3 DNA reads TGTGCCAGTAGTTCACGGGGAGGGGAGACCCAGTACTTC. Protein sequence: CASSSRGGETQYF. The rearrangement joins TRBV19 to TRBJ2-5; 7 nucleotides line up with TRBD2. Germline lookup yields CDR1 LNHDA and CDR2 SQIVND (reference sequence). The CDR3 length is 13 residues. V shed 5 bases, J shed 5 bases, and the junction held 5 bases outside the gene matches.

The chain links TRBV18 to TRBJ2-3, with a weak D call TRBD2 (6 bases). From germline, CDR1 is KGHSH and CDR2 LQKENI. Trimming took off 5 bases at V and 6 bases at J, with 18 bases between the two ends. This CDR3 has 15 residues. CDR3 amino acids: CASSSQTRRGDTQYF. The CDR3 DNA is TGTGCCAGCTCATCACAGACTAGGCGCGGCGATACGCAGTATTTT.

The genes are TRBV7-2 and TRBJ1-1; 10 nucleotides line up with TRBD1. Germline CDR1 and CDR2: SGHTA and FQGNSA. The V segment lost 2 bases and the J segment 1 base; nucleotides outside the gene matches: 10. CDR3 length: 18 amino acids. The CDR3 bases are TGTGCCAGCAGCTTATCCGCGACAGGGGGCTACCGGAACACTGAAGCTTTCTTT. Translated, it gives CASSLSATGGYRNTEAFF.

This clone turned up a few times. The genes are TRBV7-9 and TRBJ2-7; tentative D call: TRBD1 (6 bases). Deletions cut 7 bases from V and 4 bases from J, with 14 bases between. This CDR3 region has 13 residues. Per the germline V gene, CDR1 is SEHNR and CDR2 is FQNEAQ (reference sequence). The CDR3 loop reads CASTEGVGYEQYF. The CDR3 nucleotides are TGTGCCAGCACCGAGGGGGTTGGGTACGAGCAGTACTTC.

The chain uses TRBV6-5 and TRBJ1-2; D perhaps matches TRBD1 (5 bases). Germline-derived CDR1 and CDR2 are MNHEY and SVGAGI. V was pared by 6 bases and J by 4 bases, with 12 bases between. The CDR3 totals 13 residues. CDR3 residues: CASRAQGGYGYTF. DNA of the CDR3: TGTGCCAGCAGAGCTCAGGGAGGCTATGGCTACACCTTC.

This sequence joins TRBV4-1 and TRBJ1-5; 7 bases are shared with TRBD1. The germline gives CDR1 MGHRA, CDR2 YSYEKL. Trimming at V came to 1 base and at J to 6 bases, leaving 9 bases not matched to a gene. The length of the CDR3 is 16 residues. CDR3 region: CASSQGTGVWGQPQHF. The CDR3 DNA sequence: TGCGCCAGCAGCCAAGGAACAGGGGTTTGGGGTCAGCCCCAGCATTTT.

This sequence joins TRBV4-1 and TRBJ2-5, with 11 nucleotides matching TRBD2. CDR1 and CDR2 from the germline V gene are MGHRA and YSYEKL. The CDR3 totals 15 residues. The ends lost 1 base at V and 2 bases at J; junction bases unmatched: 0. The CDR3 DNA reads as TGCGCCAGCAGCCAAGGACTAGCGGGGCAAGAGACCCAGTACTTC. Encoded protein: CASSQGLAGQETQYF.

The chain joins TRBV16 to TRBJ2-5, with 8 bases lining up with TRBD1. Trimming took 5 bases from V and 4 from J; bases not matched to a gene: 9. The germline CDR1 and CDR2 sequences are KGHSY and FQNENV. The CDR3 runs to 15 residues. This CDR3 is CASSVTGGRGETQYF. The CDR3 DNA reads TGTGCCAGCAGCGTTACAGGGGGAAGGGGAGAGACCCAGTACTTC.

This clone has a single count. The CDR3 bases are TGTGCCAGCAGCAAAGAAAGGGGACAGGGGTGCGATGAGCAGTTCTTC. Protein sequence: CASSKERGQGCDEQFF. V is TRBV21-1 and J is TRBJ2-1; the table's D call TRBD1 went unverified against the DNA. TRBV21-1 has pseudogene status. There are 16 residues in the CDR3.

J is TRBJ1-2 and V is TRBV27, with a possible D match to TRBD1 (6 bases). The length of the CDR3 is 15 residues. With 5 bases removed from V and 4 bases from J, the gap between germline ends came to 17 bases. CDR1 and CDR2 from the germline V gene are MNHEY and SMNVEV (reference sequence). CDR3 residues: CASSLQGYGGYGYTF. The CDR3 DNA follows: TGTGCCAGCAGTCTACAGGGATATGGTGGCTATGGCTACACCTTC.

The chain recombines TRBV28 with TRBJ1-1, with D perhaps TRBD1 (6 bases). V lost 5 bases to trimming and J lost 3 bases, with 13 bases between them. Germline loops: CDR1 MDHEN, CDR2 SYDVKM. The CDR3 extends over 14 amino acids. CDR3 protein: CASSRTDRYTEAFF. The CDR3 DNA sequence: TGTGCCAGCAGTCGGACCGACAGGTACACTGAAGCTTTCTTT.

The chain combines TRBV5-1 with TRBJ2-1, with D perhaps TRBD1 (6 bases). The V gene's germline CDR1 is SGHRS and CDR2 YFSETQ. The CDR3 loop spans 14 amino acids. V dropped 4 bases and J dropped 8 bases, with 16 bases sitting between them. DNA of the CDR3: TGCGCCAGCAGCACCGGACAGTCCGGGGATGAGCAGTTCTTC. Its protein is CASSTGQSGDEQFF.

This clone was picked up a small number of times. The V and J genes are TRBV29-1 and TRBJ2-3; a possible D gene is TRBD1 (5 bases). Germline V gene data show CDR1 as SQVTM and CDR2 as ANQGSEA. The CDR3 has 13 residues. V lost 3 bases to trimming and J lost 3 bases, with 10 bases between them. CDR3 sequence (DNA): TGCAGCGTTGATAGGGGTGGGACAGATACGCAGTATTTT. Translating gives CSVDRGGTDTQYF.